The rows below give T cell receptor beta chains drawn from one sample of a study of blood T cell repertoires in COVID-19. Measured with immunoSEQ multiplex PCR; TCRdb has only the in-frame clones, and not every one. The data hold about 72,000 clones, with 86% observed a single time. Sequencing was carried out using peripheral blood. These receptors came from a man younger than 40 with acute or convalescent COVID-19. The CDR3 runs from the conserved cysteine through the conserved F or W. D genes are given only for firm matches.

CASALGDQPQHF	TRBV19	TRBJ1-5	-
CASSTLGNEQFF	TRBV2	TRBJ2-1	-
CASSSAGTGGSYEQYF	TRBV19	TRBJ2-7	TRBD1
CASSVEYSVETQYF	TRBV9	TRBJ2-5	-
CASSKQQGRGNTIYF	TRBV9	TRBJ1-3	TRBD1
CASSHSLAGGLNEQFF	TRBV28	TRBJ2-1	TRBD2
CASSPTSGRGNEQFF	TRBV9	TRBJ2-1	TRBD2
CASRGLPVDTQYF	TRBV5-1	TRBJ2-3	-
CASSPGQGVNQPQHF	TRBV28	TRBJ1-5	TRBD1
CASSPRLAASSYNEQFF	TRBV9	TRBJ2-1	TRBD2
CAISESGGSGANVLTF	TRBV10-3	TRBJ2-6	TRBD2
CASSLAGVSNEQFF	TRBV7-2	TRBJ2-1	-
CASSLTGGNEQFF	TRBV7-3	TRBJ2-1	-
CASSRGQGAYYEQYF	TRBV11-2	TRBJ2-7	TRBD1
CASKIGLAGGLEQFF	TRBV19	TRBJ2-1	TRBD2
CASSQHLAPGAEQYF	TRBV7-9	TRBJ2-7	-
CASSQLQGLGSDYNEQFF	TRBV2	TRBJ2-1	TRBD1
CASSLSLGDRSYEQYF	TRBV19	TRBJ2-7	TRBD1
CASSLSYEQYF	TRBV7-2	TRBJ2-7	-
CASSSGLQGGGNTIYF	TRBV18	TRBJ1-3	-
CASRYGGRVNTEAFF	TRBV2	TRBJ1-1	-
CAWSQTGPGNTIYF	TRBV30	TRBJ1-3	-
CASSLSGGYGYTF	TRBV6-4	TRBJ1-2	TRBD1
CASSHGGNNEQFF	TRBV4-1	TRBJ2-1	-
CASRTSATRGTDTQYF	TRBV6-4	TRBJ2-3	-
CASSSTGTQETQYF	TRBV7-2	TRBJ2-5	-
CASSTRTAQHF	TRBV27	TRBJ1-5	-
CASSPGTGRGETQYF	TRBV18	TRBJ2-5	TRBD1
CASSVRGYSNQPQHF	TRBV5-8	TRBJ1-5	-
CASSLTANVLTF	TRBV7-2	TRBJ2-6	-
CASSRDYTGELFF	TRBV12-3/TRBV12-4	TRBJ2-2	-
CASALNGRGNTEAFF	TRBV5-1	TRBJ1-1	-
CASRTTVQPQHF	TRBV6-5	TRBJ1-5	-
CASSHSGRRHEQYF	TRBV3-1/TRBV3-2	TRBJ2-7	TRBD2
CSASLGLSYEQYF	TRBV20-1	TRBJ2-7	-
CASKRTGGTDEQYF	TRBV2	TRBJ2-7	TRBD1
CASRYDRSTDTQYF	TRBV6-5	TRBJ2-3	-
CASSRTGAYEQYF	TRBV7-6	TRBJ2-7	-
CSGGRVGEQYF	TRBV29-1	TRBJ2-7	-
CASSRGTEMNTEAFF	TRBV18	TRBJ1-1	TRBD1
CASSPGTSGNEQYF	TRBV5-1	TRBJ2-7	TRBD2
CASSWGTTGEAFF	TRBV7-9	TRBJ1-1	-
CASSKYLRTSHGYTF	TRBV21-1	TRBJ1-2	-
CASSQDIGAGNTIYF	TRBV4-3	TRBJ1-3	-
CASSYRHPRGTSFLPQHF	TRBV28	TRBJ1-5	-
CASSYRLRTGQGAYEQYF	TRBV28	TRBJ2-7	TRBD1
CASSAEGNTIYF	TRBV5-1	TRBJ1-3	-
CASKEGGNTEAFF	TRBV19	TRBJ1-1	TRBD1
CASSHQGNEKLFF	TRBV28	TRBJ1-4	-
CASSLGTGFFEAFF	TRBV5-1	TRBJ1-1	-
CASSQRLQSSYEQYF	TRBV4-1	TRBJ2-7	-
CASSLLGADEKLFF	TRBV5-4	TRBJ1-4	-
CASGTGRFEPQHF	TRBV27	TRBJ1-5	TRBD1